The subject of this entry is one TCR beta chain. Antigen specificity is unknown. This specimen comes from a study of cytomegalovirus exposure and HLA in healthy donors. Study-level findings and limits: A few CMV-associated chains were confirmed in vitro to be specific for CMV antigens.

The germline gives CDR1 LNHDA, CDR2 SQIVND (reference sequence). This CDR3 is built from 15 residues. V lost 10 bases, J lost 1 base, and 9 bases stayed unmatched. PCR amplification relied on 60 Vbeta primers (plus 13 Jbeta primers). Method: immunoSEQ multiplex PCR; TCRdb's copy keeps in-frame clones and lacks some. The sample lists about 94,000 clones, 70% to 85% seen once, with about 9.4% in the top ten. The chain is built from TRBV19 and TRBJ1-3, with 8 nucleotides matching TRBD1. The source of this sequence is a human donor in good health. The source material was PBMCs. CDR3 coding DNA: TGTGCCACTGCAGACAGGGGTTCGTCTGGAAACACCATATATTTT. It specifies CATADRGSSGNTIYF.